One and the same sample provided the 18 T cell receptor beta chains below, sequenced in a study of immune cell composition in non-small cell lung cancer (dated by TCRdb to 2016 to 2017). Library prep was done by the immunoSEQ multiplex PCR assay. Not all clones reach the TCRdb copy of this immuneACCESS table, which keeps in-frame sequences only. Checked studies attribute under half of the gap to unresolved V genes and leave the rest unexplained. This sample lists roughly 2,700 clones; 65% to 75% were detected once. The top ten hold around 11% of the sample. The sample consisted of lung tumor tissue. These receptors were taken from a human donor with non-small cell lung cancer.

The chain links TRBV4-1 to TRBJ2-7; possibly TRBD2 for D (5 bases). Deletions cut 4 bases from V and 6 bases from J, with 22 bases between. The CDR3 is 16 residues long. From germline, CDR1 is MGHRA and CDR2 YSYEKL. CDR3 coding DNA: TGCGCCAGCAGCCCTCACCCCGCTCGGGGAACTATCGAGCAGTACTTC. Amino acid sequence: CASSPHPARGTIEQYF.

The chain combines TRBV28 with TRBJ1-5; 10 nucleotides align to TRBD1. CDR1 MDHEN and CDR2 SYDVKM come from the germline V gene. The CDR3 length is 16 residues. V shed 8 bases, J shed 2 bases, and the junction held 9 bases outside the gene matches. The CDR3 sequence: CASSLIGTGGNQPQHF. Written as DNA, the CDR3 is TGTGCCAGCTCACTAATAGGGACAGGGGGCAATCAGCCCCAGCATTTT.

CDR3: CASYDRNSNQPQHF. The CDR3 nucleotides read TGTGCCAGTTATGACAGAAATAGCAATCAGCCCCAGCATTTT. The chain carries TRBV19 and TRBJ1-5; perhaps TRBD1 as D (5 bases). This CDR3 has 14 residues. With 8 bases removed from V and 0 bases from J, the gap between germline ends came to 11 bases. CDR1 and CDR2 (germline): LNHDA, SQIVND (reference sequence).

The chain is built from TRBV5-6 and TRBJ2-1; 7 positions agree with TRBD2. V lost 4 bases, J lost 0 bases, and 4 bases stayed unmatched. This CDR3 spans 15 amino acids. Germline values: CDR1 SGHDT, CDR2 YYEEEE. CDR3 residues: CASSGSGDSYNEQFF. CDR3 DNA sequence: TGTGCCAGCAGCGGAAGCGGGGACTCCTACAATGAGCAGTTCTTC.

The chain is built from TRBV19 and TRBJ2-7; 12 nucleotides align to TRBD2. J gave up 6 bases and V 3 bases, and 6 bases lay outside the gene matches. Germline V lookup: CDR1 LNHDA, CDR2 SQIVND (reference sequence). This CDR3 region has 15 residues. The CDR3 spells CASSMSTSGGGEQYF. In DNA, the CDR3 is TGTGCCAGTAGTATGTCGACTAGCGGGGGTGGCGAGCAGTACTTC.

This sequence joins TRBV5-1 and TRBJ2-2, with 7 nucleotides matching TRBD2. Germline V gene data show CDR1 as SGHRS and CDR2 as YFSETQ. The CDR3 loop spans 13 amino acids. The V gene end was trimmed by 4 bases and the J gene end by 6 bases; junction bases not matched to a gene: 3. CDR3 amino acids: CASSERGAGELFF. The CDR3 DNA sequence: TGCGCCAGCAGCGAACGGGGGGCCGGGGAGCTGTTTTTT.

This clone was counted between two and nine times. CDR3 region: CASSLQEGTAPLHF. CDR3 DNA: TGTGCCAGCAGTTTACAGGAGGGGACGGCACCCCTCCACTTT. The chain employs TRBV6-5 and TRBJ1-6, with D maybe TRBD1 (5 bases). The CDR3 consists of 14 residues. Germline V CDR1 and CDR2: MNHEY, SVGAGI. Trimming pared 4 bases from V and 11 bases from J, leaving 15 bases between.

V is TRBV6-1 and J is TRBJ2-7; TRBD1 agrees at 9 bases. Trimming took 6 bases from V and 4 from J; bases not matched to a gene: 7. CDR3 length: 14 amino acids. In germline, CDR1 is MNHNS, CDR2 SASEGT. The CDR3 DNA reads TGTGCCAGCAGCATTACAGGGGGCGGGTACGAGCAGTACTTC. Residues: CASSITGGGYEQYF.

CDR3: CASRRGLAGGIDTQYF. In DNA, the CDR3 is TGTGCCAGCAGGAGGGGACTAGCGGGGGGAATAGATACGCAGTATTTT. This sequence joins TRBV28 and TRBJ2-3; 15 positions match TRBD2. The CDR3 contains 16 residues. V shed 6 bases, J shed 5 bases, and the junction held 6 bases outside the gene matches. Germline-derived CDR1 and CDR2 are MDHEN and SYDVKM.

The V and J genes are TRBV18 and TRBJ1-3, with D perhaps matching TRBD1 (5 bases). Per the germline V gene, CDR1 is KGHSH and CDR2 is LQKENI. The V and J ends lost 6 bases and 0 bases respectively, with 15 bases between them. The CDR3 covers 16 residues. The DNA of the CDR3 is TGTGCCAGCTCTCCTGCTGACAGCAGCTCTGGAAACACCATATATTTT. Amino acids: CASSPADSSSGNTIYF.

The chain carries TRBV5-6 and TRBJ1-2; D gene ambiguous. The germline CDR1 and CDR2 sequences are SGHDT and YYEEEE. The V gene lost 4 bases and the J gene lost 7 bases, with 11 bases spanning the gap. The CDR3 consists of 12 residues. The CDR3 DNA is TGTGCCAGCAGCGGAGGGATGTCTGGCTACACCTTC. It translates to CASSGGMSGYTF.

V gene TRBV5-4 combines with J gene TRBJ2-7; perhaps TRBD2 as D (6 bases). This CDR3 has 13 residues. From germline, CDR1 is SGHNT and CDR2 YYREEE (reference sequence). V shed 2 bases and J shed 6 bases, with 12 bases lying between them. The CDR3 nucleotides read TGTGCCAGCAGCTTCCAACGGGGAGGCGAGCAGTACTTC. Amino acid sequence: CASSFQRGGEQYF.

The chain recombines TRBV27 with TRBJ1-6, with D possibly TRBD1 on 6 matching bases. Germline assignment: CDR1 MNHEY and CDR2 SMNVEV (reference sequence). V lost 5 bases, J lost 10 bases, and 21 bases lay in between. The CDR3 spans 16 residues. The CDR3 region is CASSDREGRGPSPLHF. Written as DNA, the CDR3 is TGTGCCAGCAGTGATAGGGAAGGCAGGGGACCCTCACCCCTCCACTTT.

The V call is TRBV7-2, the J call TRBJ1-2; TRBD1 matches at 7 bases. Germline trimming cut 5 bases from V and 4 bases from J; bases unmatched to any gene: 13. CDR1 is SGHTA, CDR2 FQGNSA, per germline. The CDR3 spans 16 residues. The CDR3 DNA is TGTGCCAGCAGCCTGGGCGGTACAGGGGACCTCTATGGCTACACCTTC. Translating it yields CASSLGGTGDLYGYTF.

V gene TRBV28 combines with J gene TRBJ1-1; 10 bases fit TRBD1. The CDR3 runs to 15 residues. Germline CDR1 and CDR2: MDHEN and SYDVKM. V was clipped by 6 bases and J by 4 bases; unmatched bases: 8. Written as DNA, the CDR3 is TGTGCCAGCAGGGAGTCCGGGACAGGGGTCACTGAAGCTTTCTTT. Translated, it gives CASRESGTGVTEAFF.

V is TRBV19 and J is TRBJ2-3, with 9 bases lining up with TRBD1. V gave up 6 bases and J gave up 3 bases; unmatched junction bases: 7. Germline V gene data show CDR1 as LNHDA and CDR2 as SQIVND (reference sequence). The CDR3 covers 15 residues. This chain's CDR3 is CASSRRTGETDTQYF. The CDR3, as DNA: TGTGCCAGTAGCCGTAGGACAGGGGAGACAGATACGCAGTATTTT.

The chain couples TRBV6-1 to TRBJ2-4, with 10 bases lining up with TRBD2. CDR3 length: 14 amino acids. Looked up from germline, CDR1 is MNHNS and CDR2 is SASEGT. V was pared by 8 bases and J by 5 bases, with 6 bases of the junction left unmatched. The CDR3 DNA follows: TGTGCCAGCGAAGCGGGGGGGGGTGAAAACATTCAGTACTTC. Translated: CASEAGGGENIQYF.

This clone was recorded only once. The rearrangement joins TRBV7-2 to TRBJ2-2, with D unresolved. With 5 bases removed from V and 7 bases from J, the gap between germline ends came to 11 bases. The CDR3 has 13 residues. The germline gives CDR1 SGHTA, CDR2 FQGNSA. Written as DNA, the CDR3 is TGTGCCAGCAGCCGAACAGTCGACGGGGAGCTGTTTTTT. Protein: CASSRTVDGELFF. Full variable domain (rest looked up from reference TRBV7-2 and TRBJ2-2): GAGVSQSPSNKVTEKGKDVELRCDPISGHTALYWYRQSLGQGLEFLIYFQGNSAPDKSGLPSDRFSAERTGGSVSTLTIQRTQQEDSAVYLCASSRTVDGELFFGEGSRLTVL.